The rows below give T cell receptor beta chains drawn from one sample of a study of shared clonotypes between healthy human individuals. Method: immunoSEQ multiplex PCR; TCRdb's copy keeps in-frame clones and lacks some. The data contain about 470,000 clones, roughly 80% of them singletons. Sequences were obtained from PBMCs. The receptors come from a woman in her 40s in good health. Some clones in this sample may be carry-over from other donors' samples. CDR3s include the opening cysteine and the closing phenylalanine or tryptophan. The D gene is left open where the match is weak. Clone size appears in some rows only: once, few, many, or a class for an expanded clone.

v_gene: TRBV7-3; d_gene: .; len: 14; abundance: .; j_gene: TRBJ1-1; CDR3aa: CASSAGRGNTEAFF; CDR3nt: TGTGCCAGCAGCGCGGGACGGGGGAACACTGAAGCTTTCTTT
v_gene: TRBV10-3; d_gene: .; len: 13; abundance: .; j_gene: TRBJ2-5; CDR3aa: CAISESGGETQYF; CDR3nt: TGTGCCATCAGTGAGTCTGGGGGGGAGACCCAGTACTTC
v_gene: TRBV28; d_gene: .; len: 15; abundance: many; j_gene: TRBJ2-3; CDR3aa: CASSPDRRLTDTQYF; CDR3nt: TGTGCCAGCAGTCCCGACCGAAGACTTACAGATACGCAGTATTTT
v_gene: TRBV4-2; d_gene: .; len: 15; abundance: .; j_gene: TRBJ2-3; CDR3aa: CASSQYIGSTDTQYF; CDR3nt: TGTGCCAGCAGCCAATATATAGGGAGCACAGATACGCAGTATTTT
v_gene: TRBV5-6; d_gene: .; len: 15; abundance: .; j_gene: TRBJ2-5; CDR3aa: CASSFSLQYQETQYF; CDR3nt: TGTGCCAGCAGCTTCTCTTTACAGTACCAAGAGACCCAGTACTTC
v_gene: TRBV28; d_gene: .; len: 14; abundance: many; j_gene: TRBJ2-5; CDR3aa: CASSSNLGQETQYF; CDR3nt: TGTGCCAGCAGCTCTAATTTAGGACAAGAGACCCAGTACTTC
v_gene: TRBV2; d_gene: .; len: 12; abundance: .; j_gene: TRBJ2-7; CDR3aa: CASSLARYEQYF; CDR3nt: TGTGCCAGCAGTCTAGCGCGGTACGAGCAGTACTTC
v_gene: TRBV6-4; d_gene: .; len: 13; abundance: .; j_gene: TRBJ2-1; CDR3aa: CASSARYNNEQFF; CDR3nt: TGTGCCAGCTCAGCTAGGTACAACAATGAGCAGTTCTTC
v_gene: TRBV5-1; d_gene: TRBD2; len: 14; abundance: .; j_gene: TRBJ2-7; CDR3aa: CASSRTSGSYEQYF; CDR3nt: TGCGCCAGCAGCCGAACTAGCGGCTCCTACGAGCAGTACTTC
v_gene: TRBV4-3; d_gene: .; len: 15; abundance: once; j_gene: TRBJ2-5; CDR3aa: CASSQDLGSKETQYF; CDR3nt: TGCGCCAGCAGCCAAGATCTGGGCAGTAAAGAGACCCAGTACTTC
v_gene: TRBV27; d_gene: .; len: 15; abundance: .; j_gene: TRBJ1-1; CDR3aa: CASSFSRAAGGEAFF; CDR3nt: TGTGCCAGCAGTTTCTCCAGGGCGGCTGGGGGGGAAGCTTTCTTT
v_gene: TRBV30; d_gene: .; len: 14; abundance: .; j_gene: TRBJ1-1; CDR3aa: CAWSVGGLNTEAFF; CDR3nt: TGTGCCTGGAGTGTTGGTGGGTTGAACACTGAAGCTTTCTTT
v_gene: TRBV19; d_gene: TRBD2; len: 14; abundance: .; j_gene: TRBJ2-1; CDR3aa: CASSMGGRINEQFF; CDR3nt: TGTGCCAGTAGTATGGGAGGGAGGATCAATGAGCAGTTCTTC
v_gene: TRBV28; d_gene: .; len: 13; abundance: .; j_gene: TRBJ1-2; CDR3aa: CASSLDSPYGYTF; CDR3nt: TGTGCCAGCAGTTTAGACAGTCCCTATGGCTACACCTTC
v_gene: TRBV5-1; d_gene: .; len: 13; abundance: .; j_gene: TRBJ1-2; CDR3aa: CASSSAGADGYTF; CDR3nt: TGCGCCAGCAGCTCCGCGGGGGCGGATGGCTACACCTTC
v_gene: TRBV27; d_gene: TRBD1; len: 15; abundance: .; j_gene: TRBJ2-2; CDR3aa: CASSYRGQLTGELFF; CDR3nt: TGTGCCAGCAGCTACAGGGGGCAGTTAACCGGGGAGCTGTTTTTT
v_gene: TRBV15; d_gene: TRBD2; len: 16; abundance: .; j_gene: TRBJ2-3; CDR3aa: CATSRGAGGPSDTQYF; CDR3nt: TGTGCCACCAGCAGAGGAGCGGGAGGGCCGTCAGATACGCAGTATTTT
v_gene: TRBV9; d_gene: .; len: 15; abundance: few; j_gene: TRBJ1-3; CDR3aa: CASSVGIISGNTIYF; CDR3nt: TGTGCCAGCAGCGTCGGAATCATTAGCGGAAACACCATATATTTT
v_gene: TRBV4-2; d_gene: .; len: 21; abundance: many; j_gene: TRBJ2-2; CDR3aa: CASSQDPVWGGGDPNTGELFF; CDR3nt: TGTGCCAGCAGCCAAGACCCAGTTTGGGGAGGGGGAGATCCGAACACCGGGGAGCTGTTTTTT
v_gene: TRBV4-3; d_gene: .; len: 16; abundance: .; j_gene: TRBJ2-3; CDR3aa: CASSRLADPSTDTQYF; CDR3nt: TGCGCCAGCAGCCGCTTGGCGGACCCCAGCACAGATACGCAGTATTTT
v_gene: TRBV30; d_gene: .; len: 13; abundance: .; j_gene: TRBJ2-3; CDR3aa: CAQGQPNTDTQYF; CDR3nt: TGTGCCCAAGGACAGCCAAACACAGATACGCAGTATTTT
v_gene: TRBV5-1; d_gene: .; len: 12; abundance: .; j_gene: TRBJ2-7; CDR3aa: CASSLATYEQYF; CDR3nt: TGCGCCAGCAGCTTGGCTACCTACGAGCAGTACTTC
v_gene: TRBV29-1; d_gene: TRBD2; len: 16; abundance: .; j_gene: TRBJ2-2; CDR3aa: CSARSSGGTNTGELFF; CDR3nt: TGCAGCGCCAGGTCTAGCGGGGGCACGAACACCGGGGAGCTGTTTTTT
v_gene: TRBV29-1; d_gene: .; len: 14; abundance: few; j_gene: TRBJ2-7; CDR3aa: CSVDSTGTNDEQYF; CDR3nt: TGCAGCGTTGATTCAACAGGGACGAACGACGAGCAGTACTTC
v_gene: TRBV5-1; d_gene: TRBD2; len: 14; abundance: few; j_gene: TRBJ2-7; CDR3aa: CASSQRESSYEQYF; CDR3nt: TGCGCCAGCAGTCAGCGGGAGAGTTCCTACGAGCAGTACTTC
v_gene: TRBV19; d_gene: TRBD1; len: 13; abundance: .; j_gene: TRBJ1-4; CDR3aa: CASSISRGEKLFF; CDR3nt: TGTGCCAGTAGTATTTCCAGGGGGGAAAAACTGTTTTTT
v_gene: TRBV7-6; d_gene: .; len: 14; abundance: .; j_gene: TRBJ2-7; CDR3aa: CASSLGQAFYEQYF; CDR3nt: TGTGCCAGCAGCTTAGGACAAGCCTTTTACGAGCAGTACTTC
v_gene: TRBV11-1; d_gene: TRBD1; len: 18; abundance: .; j_gene: TRBJ2-7; CDR3aa: CASSLARIPRDRGHEQYF; CDR3nt: TGTGCCAGCAGCTTAGCACGAATCCCCCGGGACAGGGGACACGAGCAGTACTTC
v_gene: TRBV28; d_gene: .; len: 18; abundance: .; j_gene: TRBJ1-5; CDR3aa: CASSLGVRRGYSNQPQHF; CDR3nt: TGTGCCAGCAGTTTAGGGGTTCGGAGGGGTTATAGCAATCAGCCCCAGCATTTT
v_gene: TRBV19; d_gene: .; len: 14; abundance: .; j_gene: TRBJ2-1; CDR3aa: CATQKTASYNEQFF; CDR3nt: TGTGCCACCCAGAAGACCGCCTCCTACAATGAGCAGTTCTTC
v_gene: TRBV2; d_gene: .; len: 14; abundance: few; j_gene: TRBJ1-5; CDR3aa: CASSDGGRVQPQHF; CDR3nt: TGTGCCAGCAGTGACGGGGGTAGGGTTCAGCCCCAGCATTTT
v_gene: TRBV11-3; d_gene: TRBD2; len: 18; abundance: few; j_gene: TRBJ2-3; CDR3aa: CASSLTSGSDGATDTQYF; CDR3nt: TGTGCCAGCAGCCTAACTAGCGGGAGTGATGGGGCCACAGATACGCAGTATTTT
v_gene: TRBV11-2; d_gene: TRBD2; len: 14; abundance: .; j_gene: TRBJ2-5; CDR3aa: CASSSGLAGITQYF; CDR3nt: TGTGCCAGCAGCTCAGGACTAGCGGGAATAACCCAGTACTTC
v_gene: TRBV2; d_gene: TRBD1; len: 15; abundance: .; j_gene: TRBJ2-2; CDR3aa: CASRGQGALAGELFF; CDR3nt: TGTGCCAGCAGAGGACAGGGGGCTTTGGCCGGGGAGCTGTTTTTT
v_gene: TRBV7-3; d_gene: TRBD2; len: 16; abundance: .; j_gene: TRBJ2-1; CDR3aa: CASSSGTSGRAGKQFF; CDR3nt: TGTGCCAGCAGCTCCGGGACTAGCGGGAGGGCCGGTAAGCAGTTCTTC
v_gene: TRBV27; d_gene: .; len: 14; abundance: .; j_gene: TRBJ1-1; CDR3aa: CASSSINRVTEAFF; CDR3nt: TGTGCCAGCAGTTCTATAAACAGGGTCACTGAAGCTTTCTTT
v_gene: TRBV2; d_gene: .; len: 16; abundance: .; j_gene: TRBJ2-5; CDR3aa: CASRAGERHFKETQYF; CDR3nt: TGTGCCAGCAGAGCCGGGGAGAGACACTTTAAAGAGACCCAGTACTTC
v_gene: TRBV29-1; d_gene: TRBD1; len: 13; abundance: .; j_gene: TRBJ1-2; CDR3aa: CSVETGTEEGYTF; CDR3nt: TGCAGCGTTGAAACCGGGACAGAGGAGGGCTACACCTTC
v_gene: TRBV28; d_gene: .; len: 15; abundance: .; j_gene: TRBJ2-5; CDR3aa: CASSPGQARQETQYF; CDR3nt: TGTGCCAGCAGTCCGGGCCAGGCTCGGCAAGAGACCCAGTACTTC
v_gene: TRBV11-2; d_gene: .; len: 16; abundance: .; j_gene: TRBJ2-3; CDR3aa: CASSLDRGQGTDTQYF; CDR3nt: TGTGCCAGCAGCTTAGATCGGGGTCAAGGCACAGATACGCAGTATTTT
v_gene: TRBV9; d_gene: .; len: 15; abundance: .; j_gene: TRBJ2-7; CDR3aa: CASSDPRGGAHEQYF; CDR3nt: TGTGCCAGCAGCGACCCGAGGGGGGGAGCGCACGAGCAGTACTTC
v_gene: TRBV2; d_gene: .; len: 15; abundance: .; j_gene: TRBJ1-1; CDR3aa: CASSSPVEVNTEAFF; CDR3nt: TGTGCCAGCAGTTCGCCGGTGGAGGTGAACACTGAAGCTTTCTTT
v_gene: TRBV4-1; d_gene: TRBD1; len: 15; abundance: once; j_gene: TRBJ2-1; CDR3aa: CASSQVRDRGNEQFF; CDR3nt: TGCGCCAGCAGCCAAGTACGGGACAGGGGGAATGAGCAGTTCTTC
v_gene: TRBV7-6; d_gene: TRBD2; len: 18; abundance: .; j_gene: TRBJ2-7; CDR3aa: CASSSGLAGGGWSYEQYF; CDR3nt: TGTGCCAGCAGCTCGGGACTAGCGGGAGGAGGGTGGTCCTACGAGCAGTACTTC
v_gene: TRBV28; d_gene: .; len: 14; abundance: many; j_gene: TRBJ2-6; CDR3aa: CASISPWGANVLTF; CDR3nt: TGTGCCAGCATCTCCCCGTGGGGGGCCAACGTCCTGACTTTC
v_gene: TRBV19; d_gene: .; len: 13; abundance: .; j_gene: TRBJ2-3; CDR3aa: CASSMSGTDTQYF; CDR3nt: TGTGCCAGTAGTATGTCGGGTACAGATACGCAGTATTTT
v_gene: TRBV7-9; d_gene: .; len: 13; abundance: .; j_gene: TRBJ1-1; CDR3aa: CASSEPDGTEAFF; CDR3nt: TGTGCCAGCAGCGAGCCGGATGGCACTGAAGCTTTCTTT
v_gene: TRBV5-8; d_gene: .; len: 14; abundance: .; j_gene: TRBJ1-4; CDR3aa: CASSLVGLTEKLFF; CDR3nt: TGTGCCAGCAGCTTGGTGGGACTGACTGAAAAACTGTTTTTT
v_gene: TRBV6-1; d_gene: .; len: 15; abundance: .; j_gene: TRBJ2-7; CDR3aa: CASSGTGTLAYEQYF; CDR3nt: TGTGCCAGCAGTGGAACCGGGACTCTGGCATACGAGCAGTACTTC